Each of the 17 T cell receptor beta chains below was sequenced from the same sample in a study of vaccination effects on CD4 cells after COVID-19. ViraFEST expansion of antigen-specific CD4+ T cells with viral peptide pools preceded sequencing. Around day 10 of culture, CD4+ T cells were separated out. Vaccination of participants consisted of two doses of either the BNT162b2 or mRNA-1273 vaccine. These receptors' targets are unknown. Profiling relied on immunoSEQ multiplex PCR, and the TCRdb table lists in-frame clones only, not all of them. The sample comprises under 40,000 clones, around 80% of which are singletons, and under 2% rests with the top ten. Here the sequenced sample was CD4+ T cells from PBMCs cultured with HCoV-NL63 spike peptides, taken after COVID-19 vaccination. The receptors here all came from a human donor who received a COVID-19 vaccine. Some clones in this sample may be carry-over from other donors' samples.

This rearrangement joins TRBV5-5 to TRBJ1-5; no definite D call. The germline CDR1 and CDR2 sequences are SGHKS and YYEKEE (reference sequence). V was shortened by 0 bases and J by 3 bases, with 10 bases between the two germline ends. The CDR3 runs 15 residues. CDR3 sequence (DNA): TGTGCCAGCAGCTTGGCAGTTACGTCCAATCAGCCCCAGCATTTT. Encoded protein: CASSLAVTSNQPQHF. The full variable domain, with the rest looked up from reference TRBV5-5 and TRBJ1-5, is DAGVTQSPTHLIKTRGQQVTLRCSPISGHKSVSWYQQVLGQGPQFIFQYYEKEERGRGNFPDRFSARQFPNYSSELNVNALLLGDSALYLCASSLAVTSNQPQHFGDGTRLSIL.

The chain recombines TRBV20-1 with TRBJ2-1; the match to TRBD2 covers 8 bases. The CDR3 loop spans 14 amino acids. Germline V gene data show CDR1 as DFQATT and CDR2 as SNEGSKA (reference sequence). Trimming at V came to 3 bases and at J to 5 bases, leaving 6 bases not matched to a gene. CDR3 bases: TGCAGTGCTAGTCGACCCGGGGGGGACAATGAGCAGTTCTTC. Protein sequence: CSASRPGGDNEQFF.

This clone has only one observation. The genes are TRBV25-1 and TRBJ2-5; TRBD2 matches 8 bases. The CDR3 has 15 amino acids. Per the germline V gene, CDR1 is MGHDK and CDR2 is SYGVNS. Trimming removed 4 bases from V and 1 base from J; junction bases left unmatched: 5. DNA of the CDR3: TGTGCCAGCAGTGTTAGCGGGGCGCTCCAAGAGACCCAGTACTTC. Residues: CASSVSGALQETQYF.

This clone occurred once. The chain combines TRBV2 with TRBJ2-3; 7 bases are shared with TRBD2. The V and J ends lost 8 bases and 0 bases, in that order; junction bases with no gene match: 8. The CDR3 consists of 15 residues. Germline lookup yields CDR1 SNHLY and CDR2 FYNNEI. The CDR3 DNA reads TGTGCCAGCCTCCGTGAGCGGGGTAGCACAGATACGCAGTATTTT. This encodes CASLRERGSTDTQYF.

The V call is TRBV2, the J call TRBJ1-3; tentatively, D is TRBD1 (6 bases). CDR1 is SNHLY and CDR2 is FYNNEI in the germline V gene. V lost 8 bases to trimming and J lost 2 bases, with 19 bases between them. The CDR3 contains 16 residues. CDR3 protein: CASLKGGSEAGNTIYF. Written as DNA, the CDR3 is TGTGCCAGCCTAAAGGGGGGGTCGGAGGCTGGAAACACCATATATTTT. The full variable domain, rest sourced from reference TRBV2 and TRBJ1-3, is EPEVTQTPSHQVTQMGQEVILRCVPISNHLYFYWYRQILGQKVEFLVSFYNNEISEKSEIFDDQFSVERPDGSNFTLKIRSTKLEDSAMYFCASLKGGSEAGNTIYFGEGSWLTVV.

The rearrangement uses TRBV7-8 and TRBJ1-2, with 8 bases fitting TRBD1. The J segment lost 4 bases and the V segment lost 2 bases, leaving 15 bases of the junction unmatched. Germline V CDR1 and CDR2: SGHVS, FQNEAQ. The CDR3 is 18 amino acids. The CDR3 DNA follows: TGTGCCAGCAGCTTAAGTTTGCAGGGGGCGCGGGGGGGCTATGGCTACACCTTC. Translating it yields CASSLSLQGARGGYGYTF.

The genes are TRBV9 and TRBJ2-2; TRBD2 matches 10 bases. Germline loops: CDR1 SGDLS, CDR2 YYNGEE. The CDR3 consists of 16 residues. V lost 7 bases, J lost 7 bases, and 13 bases stayed unmatched. This CDR3 reads CASSRGGLAGVGELFF. The DNA of the CDR3 is TGTGCCAGCTCACGAGGAGGGCTAGCGGGGGTCGGGGAGCTGTTTTTT.

The CDR3 nucleotides read TGTGCCACCAACAGCGGGAGTAAGGGCGAGCAGTACGTC. Translated, it gives CATNSGSKGEQYV. The rearrangement uses TRBV6-5 and TRBJ2-7, with 8 bases aligning to TRBD2. This CDR3 region has 13 residues. Germline V gene lookup returns CDR1 MNHEY and CDR2 SVGAGI. V trimming: 10 bases; J trimming: 6 bases; junction bases outside the gene matches: 11.

This chain joins TRBV24-1 and TRBJ2-3, with 7 bases fitting TRBD1. Germline assignment: CDR1 KGHDR and CDR2 SFDVKD. The ends lost 3 bases at V and 5 bases at J; junction bases unmatched: 7. The CDR3 covers 15 residues. The CDR3 DNA reads as TGTGCCACCAGTGATACAACAGGGGATGAAGATACGCAGTATTTT. Translating it yields CATSDTTGDEDTQYF.

This rearrangement joins TRBV5-1 to TRBJ1-6; no reliable D call. The germline CDR1 and CDR2 sequences are SGHRS and YFSETQ. Trimming took 0 bases from V and 0 from J, leaving 13 bases between them. The CDR3 has 18 residues. The CDR3 loop is CASSLGGLESSYNSPLHF. CDR3 nucleotides: TGCGCCAGCAGCTTGGGAGGACTCGAAAGCTCCTATAATTCACCCCTCCACTTT.

The chain has TRBV6-5 and TRBJ1-4, with 7 bases identical to TRBD1. Germline CDR1 and CDR2: MNHEY and SVGAGI. The CDR3 is 15 amino acids. After removal of 6 bases from V and 11 bases from J, the junction contained 15 bases not matched to a gene. The CDR3 sequence: CASSSTGEVTGKLFF. The CDR3 DNA sequence: TGTGCCAGCAGCAGCACAGGGGAGGTAACCGGGAAACTGTTTTTT.

In this sample, this clone turned up once. The chain recombines TRBV5-4 with TRBJ1-1; D is possibly TRBD1 (5 bases). Germline V gene lookup returns CDR1 SGHNT and CDR2 YYREEE (reference sequence). This CDR3 is built from 15 residues. V was pared by 0 bases and J by 1 base, with 10 bases between. This CDR3 is CASSLAERGNTEAFF. Written as DNA, the CDR3 is TGTGCCAGCAGCTTGGCCGAAAGGGGGAACACTGAAGCTTTCTTT.

This clone occurred a few times. The rearrangement joins TRBV6-5 to TRBJ1-2; 12 positions agree with TRBD1. In germline, CDR1 is MNHEY, CDR2 SVGAGI. V lost 6 bases, J lost 3 bases, and 5 bases stayed unmatched. CDR3 length: 15 residues. The CDR3 sequence is CASSLGTGGHYGYTF. For the CDR3, the DNA is TGTGCCAGCAGCCTCGGGACAGGGGGCCACTATGGCTACACCTTC.

The chain uses TRBV28 and TRBJ1-1; TRBD1 aligns across 7 bases. J lost 2 bases, V lost 3 bases, and 6 bases had no gene match. The CDR3 length is 15 residues. Germline V CDR1 and CDR2: MDHEN, SYDVKM. The CDR3 nucleotides are TGTGCCAGCAGTTTGGTGAAGGGGGCAAACACTGAAGCTTTCTTT. As protein: CASSLVKGANTEAFF.

V and J are TRBV30 and TRBJ2-1; a possible D gene is TRBD2 (5 bases). The CDR3 runs 14 residues. The germline CDR1 and CDR2 sequences are GTSNPN and SVGIG (reference sequence). The germline V and J ends were trimmed by 3 bases and 14 bases, with 23 bases remaining between them. CDR3 in DNA: TGTGCCTGGAGATACGGGCCTGGGAGAAATAAGAAGTTCTTC. Translated, it gives CAWRYGPGRNKKFF.

This chain connects TRBV29-1 to TRBJ1-2, with D possibly being TRBD1 (5 bases). The CDR3 contains 12 residues. Germline V lookup: CDR1 SQVTM, CDR2 ANQGSEA. V was shortened by 6 bases and J by 8 bases, with 16 bases between the two germline ends. CDR3 protein: CSVRDVGYGYTF. As DNA, the CDR3 is TGCAGCGTACGGGACGTAGGTTACGGCTACACCTTC.

The rearrangement links TRBV6-5 to TRBJ2-3; D is uncertain. This CDR3 is built from 14 residues. The germline V gene encodes CDR1 MNHEY and CDR2 SVGAGI. V shed 6 bases and J shed 3 bases, with 13 bases lying between them. The CDR3, as DNA: TGTGCCAGCAGCATACGGACCGAGACAGATACGCAGTATTTT. Its translation: CASSIRTETDTQYF.